This TCR beta chain was recovered during a study of blood T cell repertoires in COVID-19. Across the study: There were acute and convalescent COVID-19 samples, and they came from the United States, Italy and Spain.

Original methodology: Quantification of nucleated cells was approximated via reference gene primer amplification. The method was immunoSEQ multiplex PCR; TCRdb's version includes in-frame clones alone and lacks a portion of them. Clone size and the V and J calls come from that table; the DNA yielded D and trimming. The sample yields roughly 31,000 clones, 75% to 90% seen once. The specimen sequenced was peripheral blood. This sequence was found in a man aged 55 to 70 with acute or convalescent COVID-19.

The CDR3 sequence is CASRGTGFGEAFF. The CDR3 DNA sequence: TGTGCCAGCAGAGGGACAGGGTTCGGTGAAGCTTTCTTT. This chain joins TRBV6-4 and TRBJ1-1, with TRBD1 matching 9 bases. V shed 6 bases and J 7 bases; nucleotides not matched to a gene: 6. This CDR3 comprises 13 residues. Per the germline V gene, CDR1 is MRHNA and CDR2 is SNTAGT.